This entry lists 10 T cell receptor beta chains sequenced from one sample in a study of CD8 T cells in Susac syndrome. Random hexamers primed reverse transcription of roughly 0.45 to 1 ug RNA. TCRdb ran MiXCR on the immunoSEQ multiplex PCR reads and lists one entry per CDR3 protein. Of tens of thousands of distinct CDR3 sequences in the sample, over 85% are singletons; the top ten hold roughly 0.4%. The sequenced sample consisted of CD8+ T cells from PBMCs. These receptors were taken from a human donor with multiple sclerosis.

The rearrangement uses TRBV27 and TRBJ2-1; D gene uncertain. The CDR3 loop spans 13 amino acids. The V and J ends lost 1 base and 5 bases respectively, with 6 bases between them. In germline, CDR1 is MNHEY, CDR2 SMNVEV (reference sequence). The CDR3 here is CASSLWLNNEQFF. The DNA for the CDR3 is TGTGCCAGCAGTTTATGGCTCAACAATGAGCAGTTCTTC.

The V and J genes are TRBV7-9 and TRBJ1-2, with D hard to call. Trimming removed 8 bases at V and 4 bases at J, with 14 bases between. The CDR3 extends over 13 amino acids. The V gene's germline CDR1 is SEHNR and CDR2 FQNEAQ (reference sequence). The CDR3 DNA follows: TGTGCCAGCGACTACAGTGGTGCCTATGGCTACACCTTC. As protein: CASDYSGAYGYTF. Full variable domain (rest looked up from reference TRBV7-9 and TRBJ1-2): DTGVSQNPRHKITKRGQNVTFRCDPISEHNRLYWYRQTLGQGPEFLTYFQNEAQLEKSRLLSDRFSAERPKGSFSTLEIQRTEQGDSAMYLCASDYSGAYGYTFGSGTRLTVV.

The chain links TRBV27 to TRBJ1-2; 7 bases are a match to TRBD1. The V gene end was trimmed by 7 bases and the J gene end by 0 bases; junction bases not matched to a gene: 8. The V gene's germline CDR1 is MNHEY and CDR2 SMNVEV (reference sequence). The CDR3 consists of 15 residues. Written as DNA, the CDR3 is TGTGCCAGCACCTTAAGGGGGACAGCTAACTATGGCTACACCTTC. Amino acids: CASTLRGTANYGYTF.

The rearrangement links TRBV29-1 to TRBJ2-2; no clear D gene. The length of the CDR3 is 13 residues. Trimming took 5 bases from V and 1 from J, leaving 8 bases between them. In germline, CDR1 is SQVTM, CDR2 ANQGSEA. Written as DNA, the CDR3 is TGCAGCGTTAAGACGGTGAACACCGGGGAGCTGTTTTTT. This gives the protein CSVKTVNTGELFF.

V is TRBV7-8 and J is TRBJ2-7; D ambiguous. Germline assignment: CDR1 SGHVS and CDR2 FQNEAQ. This CDR3 has 13 amino acids. Trimming stripped 4 bases from V and 3 bases from J, with 10 bases between. In DNA form, the CDR3 reads TGTGCCAGCAGCTCGAGAGGCGACTACGAGCAGTACTTC. Protein product: CASSSRGDYEQYF.

V is TRBV3-1 and J is TRBJ2-3, with D perhaps matching TRBD1 or TRBD2 (5 bases each). Trimming pared 3 bases from V and 6 bases from J, leaving 19 bases between. This CDR3 has 16 residues. CDR1 is LGHDT and CDR2 is YNNKEL in the germline V gene (reference sequence). This CDR3 reads CASSHRLGESPDTQYF. Written as DNA, the CDR3 is TGTGCCAGCAGCCATCGTCTGGGGGAGTCCCCCGATACGCAGTATTTT.

The chain recombines TRBV23-1 with TRBJ2-1; either TRBD1 or TRBD2 may supply D (5 bases each). TRBV23-1 is an ORF; its function is uncertain. The CDR3 consists of 15 residues. Trimming removed 5 bases at V and 1 base at J, with 12 bases between. DNA of the CDR3: TGCGCCAGCAGTAGGGGAGAGGGGTCCTACAATGAGCAGTTCTTC. Its translation is CASSRGEGSYNEQFF.

The chain links TRBV6-5 to TRBJ2-7, with TRBD1 matching over 7 bases. The CDR3 has 15 residues. CDR1 and CDR2 (germline): MNHEY, SVGAGI. V lost 2 bases, J lost 4 bases, and 8 bases stayed unmatched. The CDR3 coding sequence is TGTGCCAGCAGTTACCAAGGGGACAGTATATACGAGCAGTACTTC. Amino acids: CASSYQGDSIYEQYF.

This chain links TRBV6-2 or TRBV6-3 with TRBJ2-2, with D uncertain. Germline V gene data show CDR1 as MNHEY and CDR2 as SVGEGT. The V gene lost 2 bases and the J gene lost 6 bases, with 7 bases spanning the gap. The CDR3 sequence is 13 residues long. CDR3 residues: CASSYPPAGELFF. CDR3 coding DNA: TGTGCCAGCAGTTACCCGCCAGCCGGGGAGCTGTTTTTT.

The chain carries TRBV30 and TRBJ2-1; 7 bases align to TRBD2. Trimming took 3 bases from V and 3 from J; bases not matched to a gene: 11. Germline V gene sequence: CDR1 GTSNPN, CDR2 SVGIG (reference sequence). This CDR3 is built from 16 residues. The CDR3 DNA is TGTGCCTGGAGCCCCGGGCGGGAGCGAAACTACAATGAGCAGTTCTTC. Translation: CAWSPGRERNYNEQFF.